One sample yielded the 21 T cell receptor beta chains listed below, sequenced in a study of blood T cell repertoires in COVID-19. Profiling relied on immunoSEQ multiplex PCR, and the TCRdb table lists in-frame clones only, not all of them. Among roughly 43,000 clones listed, more than 65% were seen once. The specimen was peripheral blood. The receptor source for this set is a woman aged 60 to 75 with acute or convalescent COVID-19.

The rearrangement joins TRBV5-1 to TRBJ1-3; 7 bases map to TRBD1. Germline V lookup: CDR1 SGHRS, CDR2 YFSETQ. The CDR3 is 14 residues long. J was trimmed by 9 bases and V by 0 bases; bases with no gene match: 6. In DNA, the CDR3 is TGCGCCAGCAGCTTGGGACAGGGCCGGGCCACCATATATTTT. It specifies CASSLGQGRATIYF.

The chain recombines TRBV20-1 with TRBJ2-5, with a possible D match to TRBD2 (5 bases). Germline lookup yields CDR1 DFQATT and CDR2 SNEGSKA (reference sequence). This CDR3 is built from 16 residues. Deletions cut 3 bases from V and 2 bases from J, with 19 bases between. The CDR3: CSASFEGRKQQETQYF. CDR3 nucleotide sequence: TGCAGTGCTAGTTTCGAAGGGAGAAAACAACAAGAGACCCAGTACTTC.

This chain links TRBV28 with TRBJ1-1, with D hard to call. V lost 5 bases, J lost 6 bases, and 10 bases lay in between. This CDR3 has 12 residues. Germline values: CDR1 MDHEN, CDR2 SYDVKM. This chain's CDR3 is CASSLLTAEAFF. CDR3 nucleotides: TGTGCCAGCAGTCTCCTAACGGCTGAAGCTTTCTTT. The full variable domain, in which reference TRBV28 and TRBJ1-1 provide the parts outside the CDR3, is DVKVTQSSRYLVKRTGEKVFLECVQDMDHENMFWYRQDPGLGLRLIYFSYDVKMKEKGDIPEGYSVSREKKERFSLILESASTNQTSMYLCASSLLTAEAFFGQGTRLTVV.

This clone has just one count. The chain employs TRBV2 and TRBJ1-5, with D perhaps TRBD1 (6 bases). Trimming removed 4 bases at V and 1 base at J, with 11 bases between. This CDR3 comprises 15 residues. Germline-derived CDR1 and CDR2 are SNHLY and FYNNEI. The CDR3 DNA follows: TGTGCCAGCAGTGCCATGGACAGCAGCAATCAGCCCCAGCATTTT. As protein: CASSAMDSSNQPQHF.

As for this clone: The sample holds other DNA sequences that translate to the same CDR3. The CDR3 loop reads CASSLNAGNTEAFF. The CDR3 DNA reads as TGTGCCAGCAGCTTAAACGCGGGGAACACTGAAGCTTTCTTT. The gene calls are TRBV7-3 and TRBJ1-1, with unresolved D. CDR3 length: 14 amino acids. The germline V gene has CDR1 SGHTA and CDR2 FQGTGA. The ends were cut back, 1 base at V and 1 base at J, with 7 bases in the middle.

The chain joins TRBV11-2 to TRBJ2-1; D uncertain. Germline V CDR1 and CDR2: SGHAT, FQNNGV. V dropped 5 bases and J dropped 8 bases, with 10 bases sitting between them. This CDR3 is built from 12 residues. The CDR3 nucleotides read TGTGCCAGCAGCCGATATGGAGATGAGCAGTTCTTC. Its translation: CASSRYGDEQFF.

The CDR3 DNA reads as TGTGCCACCAGTGCTTGGGGCAGTTCGAACACTGAAGCTTTCTTT. Translating it yields CATSAWGSSNTEAFF. The rearrangement uses TRBV24-1 and TRBJ1-1; a possible D gene is TRBD1 (5 bases). This CDR3 region has 15 residues. Between the trimmed V and J ends, which lost 5 bases and 1 base, there was a span of 13 bases. The V gene's germline CDR1 is KGHDR and CDR2 SFDVKD.

The V gene is TRBV9, the J gene TRBJ1-4; 9 bases are shared with TRBD1. V was pared by 0 bases and J by 10 bases, with 7 bases of the junction left unmatched. CDR1 and CDR2 (germline): SGDLS, YYNGEE. The CDR3 spans 15 residues. CDR3 DNA sequence: TGTGCCAGCAGCGTAGAGGACAGGGGCTTGTCAAAACTGTTTTTT. The encoded protein is CASSVEDRGLSKLFF.

This CDR3 is CASSPGQFATNEKLFF. CDR3 DNA sequence: TGTGCCAGCTCACCAGGACAGTTTGCAACTAATGAAAAACTGTTTTTT. J is TRBJ1-4 and V is TRBV18; TRBD1 might be the D (6 bases). CDR3 size: 16 residues. V dropped 2 bases and J dropped 0 bases, with 10 bases sitting between them. CDR1 KGHSH and CDR2 LQKENI come from the germline V gene.

This clone turned up a few times. This chain joins TRBV30 and TRBJ2-5; D unresolved. The CDR3 has 15 amino acids. The ends were cut back, 2 bases at V and 1 base at J, with 14 bases in the middle. CDR1 and CDR2 (germline): GTSNPN, SVGIG (reference sequence). Here the CDR3 DNA reads TGTGCCTGGAGTTTTGGCCGTCCTTCCCAAGAGACCCAGTACTTC. It codes for CAWSFGRPSQETQYF.

The chain recombines TRBV5-1 with TRBJ2-1; 9 bases are shared with TRBD2. CDR3 length: 18 amino acids. The germline V gene encodes CDR1 SGHRS and CDR2 YFSETQ. Trimming at V came to 0 bases and at J to 1 base, leaving 8 bases not matched to a gene. The DNA for the CDR3 is TGCGCCAGCAGCTTGGTTGCGGGGGGGCAAAAATCCTACAATGAGCAGTTCTTC. It specifies CASSLVAGGQKSYNEQFF.

This clone was seen a few times. The chain couples TRBV30 to TRBJ1-6, with TRBD1 matching over 8 bases. CDR3 size: 14 residues. CDR1 and CDR2 (germline): GTSNPN, SVGIG (reference sequence). The trim removed 2 bases at V and 6 bases at J, leaving 3 bases unmatched. This CDR3 is CAWSTDRGNSPLHF. In nucleotides, the CDR3 is TGTGCCTGGAGTACAGACAGGGGTAATTCACCCCTCCACTTT.

This clone was counted between two and nine times. The V and J genes are TRBV25-1 and TRBJ2-1; possible D gene TRBD2, 5 bases. Trimming removed 6 bases from V and 4 bases from J, with 16 bases in between. Looked up from germline, CDR1 is MGHDK and CDR2 is SYGVNS. CDR3 length: 15 amino acids. CDR3 DNA: TGTGCCAGCAGACCAGGTGGGCGGGCGTACAATGAGCAGTTCTTC. Translated, it gives CASRPGGRAYNEQFF.

The gene calls are TRBV9 and TRBJ1-1; TRBD1 matches at 10 bases. This CDR3 spans 16 amino acids. Germline V lookup: CDR1 SGDLS, CDR2 YYNGEE. V trimming: 0 bases; J trimming: 2 bases; junction bases outside the gene matches: 4. CDR3 bases: TGTGCCAGCAGCGTAGGGACAGGGGGTACCAACACTGAAGCTTTCTTT. Translated: CASSVGTGGTNTEAFF.

With regard to this clone: An end of the junction does not agree with germline; a read error may underlie this. The V call is TRBV5-1, the J call TRBJ2-5, with 8 bases identical to TRBD2. The CDR3 has 16 residues. The germline gives CDR1 SGHRS, CDR2 YFSETQ. The CDR3 here is CASTLMPTSAQATQYF. The CDR3 DNA is TGCGCCAGCACCTTAATGCCGACTAGCGCCCAAGCGACCCAGTACTTC. Variable domain in full (rest from reference TRBV5-1 and TRBJ2-5): KAGVTQTPRYLIKTRGQQVTLSCSPISGHRSVSWYQQTPGQGLQFLFEYFSETQRNKGNFPGRFSGRQFSNSRSEMNVSTLELGDSALYLCASTLMPTSAQATQYFGPGTRLLVL.

The chain combines TRBV24-1 with TRBJ2-7; TRBD2 matches 9 bases. This CDR3 spans 15 amino acids. CDR1 and CDR2 (germline): KGHDR, SFDVKD. Unmatched junction bases numbered 7, after V lost 4 bases and J lost 4 bases. CDR3 loop: CATSDFRGGVYEQYF. DNA of the CDR3: TGTGCCACCAGTGACTTTCGCGGGGGGGTGTACGAGCAGTACTTC.

This rearrangement joins TRBV27 to TRBJ2-4, with 11 bases identical to TRBD1. Trimming at V came to 5 bases and at J to 8 bases, leaving 11 bases not matched to a gene. The germline V gene encodes CDR1 MNHEY and CDR2 SMNVEV (reference sequence). The CDR3 extends over 16 amino acids. CDR3 amino acids: CASSNPRDRGGDIQYF. The CDR3 DNA is TGTGCCAGCAGTAACCCCCGGGACAGGGGGGGAGACATTCAGTACTTC.

The gene calls are TRBV30 and TRBJ2-7; D is ambiguous. CDR1 and CDR2 from the germline V gene are GTSNPN and SVGIG (reference sequence). V was clipped by 5 bases and J by 5 bases, with 10 bases between them. CDR3 length: 11 amino acids. The DNA for the CDR3 is TGTGCCTGGGCGTCCCCAAACGAGCAGTACTTC. Translating gives CAWASPNEQYF.

The chain is built from TRBV11-2 and TRBJ1-1; D remains unclear. The CDR3 is 13 residues long. Germline V CDR1 and CDR2: SGHAT, FQNNGV. The germline V and J ends were trimmed by 3 bases and 2 bases, with 7 bases remaining between them. Here the CDR3 reads CASSFEVNTEAFF. In nucleotides, the CDR3 is TGTGCCAGCAGCTTTGAGGTAAACACTGAAGCTTTCTTT.

V usage is TRBV7-9 and J usage is TRBJ2-7; 12 bases agree with TRBD2. The CDR3 is made up of 18 amino acids. Germline CDR1 and CDR2: SEHNR and FQNEAQ (reference sequence). Unmatched junction bases numbered 7, after V lost 1 base and J lost 0 bases. In DNA form, the CDR3 reads TGTGCCAGCAGCTTAGGACTAGCGGGAGTATTAAGCTCCTACGAGCAGTACTTC. It encodes CASSLGLAGVLSSYEQYF. The complete variable domain, with remaining parts taken from reference TRBV7-9 and TRBJ2-7, reads DTGVSQNPRHKITKRGQNVTFRCDPISEHNRLYWYRQTLGQGPEFLTYFQNEAQLEKSRLLSDRFSAERPKGSFSTLEIQRTEQGDSAMYLCASSLGLAGVLSSYEQYFGPGTRLTVT.

The genes are TRBV6-4 and TRBJ2-2; unclear D gene. V lost 0 bases to trimming and J lost 2 bases, with 4 bases between them. CDR1 is MRHNA and CDR2 is SNTAGT in the germline V gene. This CDR3 has 14 residues. The chain's CDR3 is CASSDSSNTGELFF. The CDR3 nucleotides read TGTGCCAGCAGTGACTCGAGTAACACCGGGGAGCTGTTTTTT.